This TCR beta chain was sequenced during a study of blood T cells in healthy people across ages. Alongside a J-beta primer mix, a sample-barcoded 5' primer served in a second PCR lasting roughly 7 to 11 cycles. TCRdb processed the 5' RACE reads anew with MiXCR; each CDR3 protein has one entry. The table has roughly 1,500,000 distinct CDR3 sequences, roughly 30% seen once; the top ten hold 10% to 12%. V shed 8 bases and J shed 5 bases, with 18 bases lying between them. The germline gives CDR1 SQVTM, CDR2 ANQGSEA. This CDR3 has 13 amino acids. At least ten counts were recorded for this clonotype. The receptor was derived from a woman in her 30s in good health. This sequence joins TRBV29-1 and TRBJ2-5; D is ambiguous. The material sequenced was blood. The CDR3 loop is CSTLKGVMETQYF. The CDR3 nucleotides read TGCAGCACCCTAAAGGGCGTGATGGAGACCCAGTACTTC.